The rows below give T cell receptor beta chains drawn from one sample of a study of OX40 agonist ivuxolimab in advanced cancers. Only in-frame clones appear in the TCRdb table, and some are missing; sequencing was by immunoSEQ multiplex PCR. The sample has around 50,000 clones, roughly four fifths seen once. Source: CD4+ or CD8+ T cells sorted from blood, taken in a trial of the OX40 agonist ivuxolimab. These receptors were collected from an adult with an advanced solid tumor such as melanoma, head and neck, liver or kidney cancer. Both conserved end residues are part of each CDR3. Fields, in order: clone size, V gene, CDR3 length, CDR3 protein. A row's size may be missing; if present it is once, few, many or a size class.

abundance: -; v_gene: TRBV7-5; len: 15; CDR3aa: CARSLVTGSRTEAFF
abundance: -; v_gene: TRBV25-1; len: 15; CDR3aa: CASSDGRWGPDTQYF
abundance: once; v_gene: TRBV7-2; len: 16; CDR3aa: CASSPGLAGGLGVQYF
abundance: -; v_gene: TRBV29-1; len: 12; CDR3aa: CSVEEMYTEAFF
abundance: -; v_gene: TRBV28; len: 15; CDR3aa: CASSPPDRLTDTQYF
abundance: -; v_gene: TRBV7-3; len: 13; CDR3aa: CASSLNQEETQYF
abundance: once; v_gene: TRBV7-3; len: 12; CDR3aa: CASSFPEAEQFF
abundance: -; v_gene: TRBV4-1; len: 15; CDR3aa: CASTTQGGSYNEQFF
abundance: -; v_gene: TRBV5-6; len: 19; CDR3aa: CASSPPAWRQRQANYGYTF
abundance: -; v_gene: TRBV16; len: 15; CDR3aa: CASISGALRSPTKFF
abundance: -; v_gene: TRBV4-1; len: 16; CDR3aa: CASRSHEGSGANVLTF
abundance: -; v_gene: TRBV6-5; len: 14; CDR3aa: CASRMTGGGYGYTF
abundance: once; v_gene: TRBV2; len: 15; CDR3aa: CASSENGLAYHEQYF
abundance: -; v_gene: TRBV4-3; len: 14; CDR3aa: CASSPSGRAYEQYF
abundance: -; v_gene: TRBV6-1; len: 12; CDR3aa: CASATLGNEQFF
abundance: -; v_gene: TRBV10-2; len: 16; CDR3aa: CASSESGLFSGNTIYF
abundance: -; v_gene: TRBV7-9; len: 16; CDR3aa: CASSLFGISSGNTIYF
abundance: -; v_gene: TRBV2; len: 15; CDR3aa: CASTTSGGGSQPQHF
abundance: -; v_gene: TRBV11-3; len: 14; CDR3aa: CASSFQQGGGEQFF
abundance: -; v_gene: TRBV6-5; len: 15; CDR3aa: CASSGEAAGEETQYF
abundance: -; v_gene: TRBV2; len: 15; CDR3aa: CASMQIRASTTEQFF
abundance: -; v_gene: TRBV7-2; len: 15; CDR3aa: CASSSDGTGDWPQHF
abundance: -; v_gene: TRBV15; len: 15; CDR3aa: CATRSTGDPYDEQFF
abundance: -; v_gene: TRBV27; len: 14; CDR3aa: CASSPSGAWEKLFF
abundance: -; v_gene: TRBV5-6; len: 14; CDR3aa: CASSSRTRSYEQYF
abundance: once; v_gene: TRBV29-1; len: 14; CDR3aa: CSVPGTSGRREQYF
abundance: -; v_gene: TRBV11-2; len: 13; CDR3aa: CASSERTSGMQYF
abundance: -; v_gene: TRBV27; len: 13; CDR3aa: CASRPMDRDGYTF
abundance: once; v_gene: TRBV28; len: 14; CDR3aa: CASSSFNREVELFF
abundance: -; v_gene: TRBV7-6; len: 12; CDR3aa: CASSLGAGAQYF
abundance: -; v_gene: TRBV5-1; len: 14; CDR3aa: CASSLQGSADLRDF
abundance: -; v_gene: TRBV30; len: 16; CDR3aa: CAWRGRRLGSTGELFF
abundance: once; v_gene: TRBV19; len: 11; CDR3aa: CASSRTGELFF
abundance: once; v_gene: TRBV12-2; len: 16; CDR3aa: CATYSTPLLSYNEQFF
abundance: -; v_gene: TRBV5-1; len: 17; CDR3aa: CASSLETSGTNTGELFF
abundance: -; v_gene: TRBV6-5; len: 13; CDR3aa: CASRETLRAEAFF
abundance: few; v_gene: TRBV5-6; len: 14; CDR3aa: CASSAWTGNQPQHF
abundance: -; v_gene: TRBV6-6; len: 14; CDR3aa: CASSFGGSQNIQYF
abundance: -; v_gene: TRBV28; len: 15; CDR3aa: CASSLAGQVNQPQHF
abundance: -; v_gene: TRBV5-4; len: 15; CDR3aa: CASSLVGVDTYEQYF
abundance: -; v_gene: TRBV5-8; len: 13; CDR3aa: CASSQELNTEAFF
abundance: -; v_gene: TRBV5-5; len: 15; CDR3aa: CASSSMTGPRNEQYF
abundance: -; v_gene: TRBV11-2; len: 14; CDR3aa: CASSLEQGRYEQYF
abundance: -; v_gene: TRBV5-4; len: 14; CDR3aa: CASSDLRQGNGYTF
abundance: -; v_gene: TRBV5-6; len: 14; CDR3aa: CASSPGVSERGYTF
abundance: -; v_gene: TRBV7-2; len: 18; CDR3aa: CASSLGRLAGRGVDEQFF
abundance: -; v_gene: TRBV2; len: 14; CDR3aa: CASSVGLGYGELFF
abundance: -; v_gene: TRBV7-2; len: 13; CDR3aa: CASSFGTHQPQHF
abundance: -; v_gene: TRBV11-1; len: 13; CDR3aa: CASSFQNSYEQYF
abundance: once; v_gene: TRBV6-1; len: 15; CDR3aa: CASRKSGTDYRGAFF